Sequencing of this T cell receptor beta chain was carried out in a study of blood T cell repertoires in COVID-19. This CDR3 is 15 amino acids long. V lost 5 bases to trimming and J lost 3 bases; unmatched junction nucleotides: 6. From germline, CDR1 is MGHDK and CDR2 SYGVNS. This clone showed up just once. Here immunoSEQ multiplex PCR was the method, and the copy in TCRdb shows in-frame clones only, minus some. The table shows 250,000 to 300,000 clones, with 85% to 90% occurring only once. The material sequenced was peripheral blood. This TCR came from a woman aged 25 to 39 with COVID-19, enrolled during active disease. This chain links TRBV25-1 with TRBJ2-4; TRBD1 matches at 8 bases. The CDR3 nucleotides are TGTGCCAGCAGTCCTGGACAGGGAGGCAAAAACATTCAGTACTTC. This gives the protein CASSPGQGGKNIQYF.